The entry that follows covers one TCR beta chain sequence. This CDR3 is built from 16 residues. The germline V gene encodes CDR1 SGHDN and CDR2 FVKESK. V was clipped by 1 base and J by 0 bases, with 13 bases between them. These data originate in a study of blood T cell repertoires in COVID-19. Study summary: Sites across the United States, Italy and Spain contributed samples from acute and convalescent COVID-19. T cells, B-cell-depleted T cells, or PBMCs supplied cDNA or gDNA.

Original processing methods: Amplification of reference gene primers was used by the study to estimate nucleated cell counts. Method: immunoSEQ multiplex PCR; TCRdb's copy keeps in-frame clones and lacks some. V and J calls and clone size come straight from that table; D and trimming were deduced from the DNA. The data show about 270,000 clones, about four fifths seen once. Material for sequencing was peripheral blood. The V and J genes are TRBV14 and TRBJ2-7, with a tentative D call TRBD2 (6 bases). This receptor was obtained from a woman aged 18 to 35 with acute or convalescent COVID-19. The CDR3 DNA sequence: TGTGCCAGCAGCCAAGTTACGGGACTCCGCTCCTACGAGCAGTACTTC. It specifies CASSQVTGLRSYEQYF. The full variable domain, its missing parts supplied by reference TRBV14 and TRBJ2-7, is EAGVTQFPSHSVIEKGQTVTLRCDPISGHDNLYWYRRVMGKEIKFLLHFVKESKQDESGMPNNRFLAERTGGTYSTLKVQPAELEDSGVYFCASSQVTGLRSYEQYFGPGTRLTVT.